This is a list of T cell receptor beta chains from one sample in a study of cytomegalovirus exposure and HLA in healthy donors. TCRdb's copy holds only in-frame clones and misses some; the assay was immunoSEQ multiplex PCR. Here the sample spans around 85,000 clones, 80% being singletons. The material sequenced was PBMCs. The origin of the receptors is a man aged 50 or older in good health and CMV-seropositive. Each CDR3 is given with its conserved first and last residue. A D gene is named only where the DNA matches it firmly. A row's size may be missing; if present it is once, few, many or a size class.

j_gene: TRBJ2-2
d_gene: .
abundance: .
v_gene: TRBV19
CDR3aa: CASMTRTGELFF
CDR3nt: TGTGCCAGTATGACGAGGACCGGGGAGCTGTTTTTT

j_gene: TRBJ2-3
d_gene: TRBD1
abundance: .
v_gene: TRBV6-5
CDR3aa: CASRGGLDTQYF
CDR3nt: TGTGCCAGCAGAGGGGGCCTAGATACGCAGTATTTT

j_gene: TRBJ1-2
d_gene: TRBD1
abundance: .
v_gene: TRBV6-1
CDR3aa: CASSRGQGNYGYTF
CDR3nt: TGTGCCAGCAGTCGGGGACAGGGAAACTATGGCTACACCTTC

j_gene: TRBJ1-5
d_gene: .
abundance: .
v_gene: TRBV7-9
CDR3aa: CASSRGVGENQPQHF
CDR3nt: TGTGCCAGCAGCCGGGGGGTGGGAGAGAATCAGCCCCAGCATTTT

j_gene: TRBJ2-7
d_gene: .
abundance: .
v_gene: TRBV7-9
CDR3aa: CSSSLALSWEYF
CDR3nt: TGTTCCAGCAGCTTAGCACTTAGCTGGGAGTACTTC

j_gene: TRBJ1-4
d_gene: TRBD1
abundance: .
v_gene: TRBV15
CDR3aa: CATSAPDRGPLEKLFF
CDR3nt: TGTGCCACCAGCGCCCCGGACAGGGGGCCGCTTGAAAAACTGTTTTTT

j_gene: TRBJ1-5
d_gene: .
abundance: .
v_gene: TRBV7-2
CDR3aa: CASSFSSNQPQHF
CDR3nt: TGTGCCAGCAGCTTCAGTAGCAATCAGCCCCAGCATTTT

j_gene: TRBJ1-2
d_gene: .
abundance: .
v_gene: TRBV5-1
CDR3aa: CASSFGGGANYGYTF
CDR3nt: TGCGCCAGCAGCTTCGGAGGGGGGGCCAACTATGGCTACACCTTC

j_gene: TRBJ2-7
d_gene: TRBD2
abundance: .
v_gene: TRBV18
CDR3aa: CASSQTLAGATYEQYF
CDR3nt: TGTGCCAGCTCACAAACGCTAGCGGGAGCCACCTACGAGCAGTACTTC

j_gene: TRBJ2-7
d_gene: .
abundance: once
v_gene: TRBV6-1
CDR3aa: CASRTSEKLSYEQYF
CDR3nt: TGTGCCAGCAGGACCTCGGAGAAATTGTCCTACGAGCAGTACTTC

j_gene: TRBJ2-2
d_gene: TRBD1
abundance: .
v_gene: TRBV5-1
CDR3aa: CASSRGQGGPGELFF
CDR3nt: TGCGCCAGCAGCCGCGGACAGGGTGGACCCGGGGAGCTGTTTTTT

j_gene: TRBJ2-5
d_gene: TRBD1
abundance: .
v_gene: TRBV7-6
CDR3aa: CASSSQGQETQYF
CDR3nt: TGTGCCAGCAGCTCACAGGGGCAAGAGACCCAGTACTTC

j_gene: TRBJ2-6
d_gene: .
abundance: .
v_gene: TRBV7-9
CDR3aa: CASSLLGGSSGANVLTF
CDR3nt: TGTGCCAGCAGCTTATTGGGGGGTAGCTCTGGGGCCAACGTCCTGACTTTC

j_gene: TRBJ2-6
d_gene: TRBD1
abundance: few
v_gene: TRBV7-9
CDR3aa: CASNRGGQGRYSGANGLTF
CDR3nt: TGTGCCAGCAACCGAGGGGGACAGGGGCGATACTCTGGGGCCAACGGCCTGACTTTC

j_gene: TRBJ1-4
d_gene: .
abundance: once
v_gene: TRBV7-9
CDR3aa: CSSSLTGGKEKLFF
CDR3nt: TGTTCCAGCAGCTTAACCGGGGGAAAAGAAAAACTGTTTTTT

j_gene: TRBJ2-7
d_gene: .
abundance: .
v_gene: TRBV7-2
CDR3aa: CASSLDETSFVYEQYF
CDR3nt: TGTGCCAGCAGCTTAGACGAGACTTCCTTCGTGTACGAGCAGTACTTC

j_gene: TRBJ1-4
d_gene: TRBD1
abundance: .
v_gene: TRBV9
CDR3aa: CASSVLGQVGEKLFF
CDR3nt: TGTGCCAGCAGCGTACTGGGACAGGTTGGTGAAAAACTGTTTTTT

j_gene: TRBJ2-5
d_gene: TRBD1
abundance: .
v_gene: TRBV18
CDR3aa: CASSPRQGGRLQETQYF
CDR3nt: TGTGCCAGCTCACCTAGACAGGGTGGACGGTTGCAAGAGACCCAGTACTTC

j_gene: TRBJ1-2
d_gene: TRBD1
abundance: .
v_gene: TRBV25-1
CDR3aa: CASAKTGGGYTF
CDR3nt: TGTGCCAGCGCCAAGACAGGGGGCGGCTACACCTTC

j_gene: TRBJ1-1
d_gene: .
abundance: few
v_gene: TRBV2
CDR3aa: CASSSFLPGQSEAFF
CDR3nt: TGTGCCAGCAGTTCTTTCCTCCCGGGACAATCGGAAGCTTTCTTT

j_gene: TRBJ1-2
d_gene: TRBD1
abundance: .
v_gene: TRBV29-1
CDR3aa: CSVGTGQGNGYTF
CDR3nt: TGCAGCGTTGGGACGGGACAGGGTAACGGCTACACCTTC

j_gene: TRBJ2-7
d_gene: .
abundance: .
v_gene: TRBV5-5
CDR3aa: CASSLDVFLYEQYF
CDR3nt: TGTGCCAGCAGCTTGGATGTTTTCCTTTACGAGCAGTACTTC

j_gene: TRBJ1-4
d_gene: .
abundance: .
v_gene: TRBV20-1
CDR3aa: CSARSREKLFF
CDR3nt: TGCAGTGCTAGATCCAGAGAAAAACTGTTTTTT

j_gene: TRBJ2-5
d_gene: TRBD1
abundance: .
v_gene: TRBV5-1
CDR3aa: CASSFPGTDQETQYF
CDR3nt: TGCGCCAGCAGCTTCCCCGGGACAGACCAAGAGACCCAGTACTTC

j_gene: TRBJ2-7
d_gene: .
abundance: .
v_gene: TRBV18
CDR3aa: CASSPLGHPSSEQYF
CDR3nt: TGTGCCAGCTCACCATTGGGACACCCCTCGAGCGAGCAGTACTTC

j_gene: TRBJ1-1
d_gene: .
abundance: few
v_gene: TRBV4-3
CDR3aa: CASSQDIGGRGTFF
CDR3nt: TGCGCCAGCAGCCAAGATATCGGGGGGCGTGGGACTTTCTTT

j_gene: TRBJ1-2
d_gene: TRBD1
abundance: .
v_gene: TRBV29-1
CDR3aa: CSVPGTGTLYGYTF
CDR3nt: TGCAGCGTCCCCGGGACAGGCACCCTCTATGGCTACACCTTC

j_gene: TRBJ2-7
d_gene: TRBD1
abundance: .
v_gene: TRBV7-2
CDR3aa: CASSGTGPYEQYF
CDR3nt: TGTGCCAGCTCCGGGACAGGCCCCTACGAGCAGTACTTC